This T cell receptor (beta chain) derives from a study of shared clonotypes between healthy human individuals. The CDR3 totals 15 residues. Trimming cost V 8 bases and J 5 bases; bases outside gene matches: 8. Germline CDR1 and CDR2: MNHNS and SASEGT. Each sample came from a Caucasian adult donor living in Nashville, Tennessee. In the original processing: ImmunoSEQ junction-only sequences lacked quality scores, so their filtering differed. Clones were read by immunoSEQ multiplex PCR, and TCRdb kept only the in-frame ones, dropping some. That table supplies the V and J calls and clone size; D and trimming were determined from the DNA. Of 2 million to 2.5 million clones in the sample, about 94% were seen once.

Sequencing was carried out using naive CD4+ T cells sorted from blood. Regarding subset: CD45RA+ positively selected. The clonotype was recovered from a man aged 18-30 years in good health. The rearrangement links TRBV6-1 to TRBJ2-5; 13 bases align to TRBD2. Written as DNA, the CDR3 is TGTGCCAGCTCTGAGGTGGGACTAGCGGGGGAGACCCAGTACTTC. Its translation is CASSEVGLAGETQYF.